The 2 T cell receptor beta chains given below trace back to one sample, sequenced in a study of patients and donors after allogeneic stem cell transplantation. TCRdb passed the RT-PCR reads through MiXCR, listing each CDR3 protein once. The sample holds more than 150,000 distinct CDR3 sequences, 41% seen once. The sequencing input was blood, either unsorted or a sorted T cell fraction (not recorded which). Receptor source: a human donor who was either an allogeneic HSCT recipient or a stem cell or donor lymphocyte infusion donor (not recorded which). It is not recorded whose cells these are; they may come from a transplant donor.

The chain has TRBV27 and TRBJ1-6; D not certain. The germline V gene has CDR1 MNHEY and CDR2 SMNVEV (reference sequence). This CDR3 has 14 amino acids. Trimming took 6 bases from V and 7 from J, leaving 13 bases between them. The CDR3 DNA sequence: TGTGCCAGCAGCTCCCGTGGGGAAAATTCACCCCTCCACTTT. Translation: CASSSRGENSPLHF.

The CDR3, as DNA: TGTGCCAGCAGTTACGACGGACAGGGCCCCAATCAGCCCCAGCATTTT. Translated, it gives CASSYDGQGPNQPQHF. The rearrangement links TRBV6-2 or TRBV6-3 to TRBJ1-5, with 8 bases fitting TRBD1. Germline V lookup: CDR1 MNHEY, CDR2 SVGEGT. The length of the CDR3 is 16 residues. V was pared by 2 bases and J by 3 bases, with 6 bases of the junction left unmatched.